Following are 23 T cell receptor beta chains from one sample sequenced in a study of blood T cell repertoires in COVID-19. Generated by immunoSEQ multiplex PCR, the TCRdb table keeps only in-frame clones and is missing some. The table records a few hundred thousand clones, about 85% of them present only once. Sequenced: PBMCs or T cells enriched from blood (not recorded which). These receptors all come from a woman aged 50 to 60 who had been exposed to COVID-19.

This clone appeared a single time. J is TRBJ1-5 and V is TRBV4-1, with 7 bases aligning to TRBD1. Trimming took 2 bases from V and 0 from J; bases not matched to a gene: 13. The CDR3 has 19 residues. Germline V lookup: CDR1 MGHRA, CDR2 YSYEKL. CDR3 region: CASSQLPGQSSYSNQPQHF. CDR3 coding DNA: TGCGCCAGCAGCCAATTACCGGGACAGAGTTCTTATAGCAATCAGCCCCAGCATTTT.

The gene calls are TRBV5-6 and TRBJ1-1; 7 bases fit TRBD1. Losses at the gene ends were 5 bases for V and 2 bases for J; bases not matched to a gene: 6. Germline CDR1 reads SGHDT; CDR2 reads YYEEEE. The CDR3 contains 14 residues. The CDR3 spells CASRPRGVNTEAFF. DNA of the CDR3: TGTGCCAGCAGACCCAGGGGGGTTAACACTGAAGCTTTCTTT.

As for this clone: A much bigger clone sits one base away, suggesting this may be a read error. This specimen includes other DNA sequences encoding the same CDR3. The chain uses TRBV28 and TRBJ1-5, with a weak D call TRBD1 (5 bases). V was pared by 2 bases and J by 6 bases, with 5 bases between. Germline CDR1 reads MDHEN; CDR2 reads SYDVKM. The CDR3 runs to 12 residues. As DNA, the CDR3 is TGTGCCAGCAGTTTACAGGGTCAGCCCCAGCATTTT. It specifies CASSLQGQPQHF. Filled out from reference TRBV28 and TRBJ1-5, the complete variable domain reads DVKVTQSSRYLVKRTGEKVFLECVQDMDHENMFWYRQDPGLGLRLIYFSYDVKMKEKGDIPEGYSVSREKKERFSLILESASTNQTSMYLCASSLQGQPQHFGDGTRLSIL.

The CDR3 reads CASSLRQGYEQYF. CDR3 DNA: TGTGCCAGCAGCTTGAGACAGGGGTACGAGCAGTACTTC. The V gene is TRBV7-9, the J gene TRBJ2-7; TRBD1 agrees at 8 bases. Germline V lookup: CDR1 SEHNR, CDR2 FQNEAQ (reference sequence). Trimming removed 3 bases from V and 4 bases from J; junction bases left unmatched: 2. The length of the CDR3 is 13 residues.

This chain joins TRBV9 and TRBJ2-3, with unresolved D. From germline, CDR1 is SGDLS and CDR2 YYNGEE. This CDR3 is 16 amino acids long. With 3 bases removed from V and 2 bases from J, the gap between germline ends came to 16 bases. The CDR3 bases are TGTGCCAGCAGCGCCTCGAATGGGCGATACACAGATACGCAGTATTTT. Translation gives CASSASNGRYTDTQYF.

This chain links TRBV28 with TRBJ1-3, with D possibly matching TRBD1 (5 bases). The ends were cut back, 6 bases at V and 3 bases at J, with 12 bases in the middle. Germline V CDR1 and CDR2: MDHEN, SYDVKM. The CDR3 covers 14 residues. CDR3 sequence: CASRVGGNGNTIYF. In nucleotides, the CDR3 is TGTGCCAGCAGGGTGGGGGGTAATGGAAACACCATATATTTT. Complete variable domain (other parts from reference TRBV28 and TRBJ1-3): DVKVTQSSRYLVKRTGEKVFLECVQDMDHENMFWYRQDPGLGLRLIYFSYDVKMKEKGDIPEGYSVSREKKERFSLILESASTNQTSMYLCASRVGGNGNTIYFGEGSWLTVV.

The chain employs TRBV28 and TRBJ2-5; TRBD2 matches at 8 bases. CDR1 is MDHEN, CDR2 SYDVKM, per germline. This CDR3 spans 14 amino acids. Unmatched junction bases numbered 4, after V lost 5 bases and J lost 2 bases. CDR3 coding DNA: TGTGCCAGCAGTCATACTAGCGGACAAGAGACCCAGTACTTC. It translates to CASSHTSGQETQYF.

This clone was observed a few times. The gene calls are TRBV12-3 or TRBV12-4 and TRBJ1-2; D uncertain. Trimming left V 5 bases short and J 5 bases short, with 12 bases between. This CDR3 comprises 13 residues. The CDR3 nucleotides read TGTGCCAGCAGTCCCCGACAAAGATATGGCTACACCTTC. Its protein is CASSPRQRYGYTF.

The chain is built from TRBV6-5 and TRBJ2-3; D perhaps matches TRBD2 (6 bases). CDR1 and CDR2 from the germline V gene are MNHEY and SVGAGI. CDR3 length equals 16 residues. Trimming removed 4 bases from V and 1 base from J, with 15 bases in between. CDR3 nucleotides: TGTGCCAGCAGTTCACAACCGGGACTTGGCACAGATACGCAGTATTTT. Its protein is CASSSQPGLGTDTQYF.

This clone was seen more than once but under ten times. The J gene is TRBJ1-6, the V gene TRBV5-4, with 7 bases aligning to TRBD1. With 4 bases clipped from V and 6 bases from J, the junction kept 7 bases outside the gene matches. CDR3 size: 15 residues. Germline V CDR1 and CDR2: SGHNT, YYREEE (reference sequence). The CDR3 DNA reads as TGTGCCAGCAGCGGAACGGGACAGCTTAATTCACCCCTCCACTTT. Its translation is CASSGTGQLNSPLHF.

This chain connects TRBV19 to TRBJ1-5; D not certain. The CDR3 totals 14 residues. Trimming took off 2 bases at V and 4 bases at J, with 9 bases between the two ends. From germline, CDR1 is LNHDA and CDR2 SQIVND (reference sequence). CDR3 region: CASSIPRTNQPQHF. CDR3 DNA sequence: TGTGCCAGTAGTATACCCCGGACTAATCAGCCCCAGCATTTT.

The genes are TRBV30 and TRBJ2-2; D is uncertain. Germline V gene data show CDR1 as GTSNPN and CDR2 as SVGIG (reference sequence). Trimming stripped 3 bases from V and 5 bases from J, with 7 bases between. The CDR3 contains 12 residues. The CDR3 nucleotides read TGTGCCTGGAGATACGGGACCGGGGAGCTGTTTTTT. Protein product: CAWRYGTGELFF.

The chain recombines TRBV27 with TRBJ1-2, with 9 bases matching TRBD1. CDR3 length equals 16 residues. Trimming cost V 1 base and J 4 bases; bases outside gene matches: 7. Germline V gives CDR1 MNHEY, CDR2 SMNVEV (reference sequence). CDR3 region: CASSLLWGQGSYGYTF. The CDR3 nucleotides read TGTGCCAGCAGTTTATTATGGGGACAGGGATCCTATGGCTACACCTTC.

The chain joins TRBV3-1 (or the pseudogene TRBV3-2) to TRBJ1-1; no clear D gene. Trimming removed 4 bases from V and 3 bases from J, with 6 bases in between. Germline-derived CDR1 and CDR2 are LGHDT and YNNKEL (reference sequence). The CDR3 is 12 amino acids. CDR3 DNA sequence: TGTGCCAGCAGCCCGAGGGACACTGAAGCTTTCTTT. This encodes CASSPRDTEAFF.

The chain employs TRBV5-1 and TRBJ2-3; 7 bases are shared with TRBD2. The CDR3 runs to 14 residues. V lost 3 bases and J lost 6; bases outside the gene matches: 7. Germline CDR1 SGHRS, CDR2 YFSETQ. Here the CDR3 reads CASSWGLSEDTQYF. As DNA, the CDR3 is TGCGCCAGCAGCTGGGGACTATCTGAGGATACGCAGTATTTT. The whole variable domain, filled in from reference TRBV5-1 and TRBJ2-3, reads KAGVTQTPRYLIKTRGQQVTLSCSPISGHRSVSWYQQTPGQGLQFLFEYFSETQRNKGNFPGRFSGRQFSNSRSEMNVSTLELGDSALYLCASSWGLSEDTQYFGPGTRLTVL.

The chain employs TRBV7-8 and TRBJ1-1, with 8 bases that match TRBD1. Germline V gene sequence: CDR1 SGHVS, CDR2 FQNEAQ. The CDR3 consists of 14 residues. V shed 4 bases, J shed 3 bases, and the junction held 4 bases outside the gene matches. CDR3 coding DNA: TGTGCCAGCAGCTCAGGGGGCGAAGACACTGAAGCTTTCTTT. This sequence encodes CASSSGGEDTEAFF.

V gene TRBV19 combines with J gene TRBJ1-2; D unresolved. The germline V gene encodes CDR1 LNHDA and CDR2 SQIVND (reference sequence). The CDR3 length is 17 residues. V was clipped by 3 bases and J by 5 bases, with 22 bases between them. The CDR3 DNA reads TGTGCCAGTAGTATGTTCGGGAGTTGGTCCACCGATTATGGCTACACCTTC. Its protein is CASSMFGSWSTDYGYTF.

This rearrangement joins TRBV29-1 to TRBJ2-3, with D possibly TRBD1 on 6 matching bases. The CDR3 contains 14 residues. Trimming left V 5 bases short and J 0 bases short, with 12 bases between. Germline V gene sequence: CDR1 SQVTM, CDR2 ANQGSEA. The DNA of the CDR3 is TGCAGCGTTTCGACAGGTCCTAGCACAGATACGCAGTATTTT. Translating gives CSVSTGPSTDTQYF.

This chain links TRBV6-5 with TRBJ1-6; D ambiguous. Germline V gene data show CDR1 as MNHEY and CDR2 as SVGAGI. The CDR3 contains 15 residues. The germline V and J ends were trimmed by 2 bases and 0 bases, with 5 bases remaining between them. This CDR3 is CASSYRSSYNSPLHF. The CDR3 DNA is TGTGCCAGCAGTTACAGGAGCTCCTATAATTCACCCCTCCACTTT.

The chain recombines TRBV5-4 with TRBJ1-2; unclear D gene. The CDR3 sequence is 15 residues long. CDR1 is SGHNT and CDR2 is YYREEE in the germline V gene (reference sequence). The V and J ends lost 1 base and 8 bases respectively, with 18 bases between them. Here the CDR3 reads CASSLSLEAVGGYTF. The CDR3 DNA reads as TGTGCCAGCAGCTTGTCCCTCGAGGCGGTAGGCGGCTACACCTTC.

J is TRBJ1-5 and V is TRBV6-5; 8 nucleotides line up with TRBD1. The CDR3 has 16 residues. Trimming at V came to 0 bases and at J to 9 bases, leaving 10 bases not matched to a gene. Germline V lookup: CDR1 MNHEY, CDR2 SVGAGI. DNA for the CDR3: TGTGCCAGCAGTTACTCGAATGCGCAGGGGGCAGGGCCCCAGCATTTT. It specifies CASSYSNAQGAGPQHF.

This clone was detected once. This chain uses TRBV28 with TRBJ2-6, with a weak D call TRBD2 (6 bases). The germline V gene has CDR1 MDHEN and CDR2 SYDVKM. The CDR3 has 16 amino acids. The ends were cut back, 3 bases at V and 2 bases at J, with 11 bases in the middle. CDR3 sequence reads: CASSLRGGAGANVLTF. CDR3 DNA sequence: TGTGCCAGCAGTTTGCGGGGCGGGGCTGGGGCCAACGTCCTGACTTTC.

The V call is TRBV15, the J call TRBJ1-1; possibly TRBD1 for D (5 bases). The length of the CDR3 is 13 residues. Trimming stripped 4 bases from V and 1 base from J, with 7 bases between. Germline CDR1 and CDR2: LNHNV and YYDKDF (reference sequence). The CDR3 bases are TGTGCCACCAGCATAACAGGGAACACTGAAGCTTTCTTT. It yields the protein CATSITGNTEAFF. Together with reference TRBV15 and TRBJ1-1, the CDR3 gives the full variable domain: DAMVIQNPRYQVTQFGKPVTLSCSQTLNHNVMYWYQQKSSQAPKLLFHYYDKDFNNEADTPDNFQSRRPNTSFCFLDIRSPGLGDTAMYLCATSITGNTEAFFGQGTRLTVV.